This entry concerns a single T cell receptor (beta chain). Losses at the gene ends were 4 bases for V and 10 bases for J; bases not matched to a gene: 9. Germline V gene lookup returns CDR1 LGHNA and CDR2 YNFKEQ. The CDR3 is 15 residues long. These data belong to a study of cytomegalovirus exposure and HLA in healthy donors. Both 60 Vbeta primers and 13 Jbeta primers went into the PCR. Data came from immunoSEQ multiplex PCR; TCRdb stores just in-frame clones and leaves some out. This sample has 200,000 to 250,000 clones; 65% to 90% occur once, and the top ten carry about 1.4%. Sequencing input: PBMCs. This sequence joins TRBV4-2 and TRBJ1-6; 8 nucleotides agree with TRBD1. The TCR was taken from a girl aged 10-17 years in good health and CMV-seronegative. The CDR3 reads CASSPMDRVTSPLHF. Here the CDR3 DNA reads TGTGCCAGCAGCCCAATGGACAGGGTAACCTCACCCCTCCACTTT.